Shown below are 30 T cell receptor beta chains from a single sample sequenced in a study of CD8 T cells in Susac syndrome. The authors reverse transcribed roughly 0.5 to 1 ug RNA with random hexamers. A single record per CDR3 protein comes from TCRdb applying MiXCR to the immunoSEQ multiplex PCR reads. The sample contains 170,000 or so distinct CDR3 sequences, about 96% of which appear only once. Sequencing was done on a sample of CD4+ T cells from PBMCs. These receptors originate from a human donor with Susac syndrome.

The V gene is TRBV28, the J gene TRBJ2-3; unclear D gene. The CDR3 is 14 amino acids. The germline V gene has CDR1 MDHEN and CDR2 SYDVKM. V lost 2 bases to trimming and J lost 2 bases, with 8 bases between them. The CDR3 is CASSLGLNTDTQYF. CDR3 in DNA: TGTGCCAGCAGTTTAGGCCTTAACACAGATACGCAGTATTTT. Drawing the rest from reference TRBV28 and TRBJ2-3, the complete variable domain is DVKVTQSSRYLVKRTGEKVFLECVQDMDHENMFWYRQDPGLGLRLIYFSYDVKMKEKGDIPEGYSVSREKKERFSLILESASTNQTSMYLCASSLGLNTDTQYFGPGTRLTVL.

The J gene is TRBJ1-1, the V gene TRBV24-1, with D unclear. This CDR3 comprises 15 residues. V shed 2 bases and J shed 4 bases, with 13 bases lying between them. Germline lookup yields CDR1 KGHDR and CDR2 SFDVKD. Here the CDR3 DNA reads TGTGCCACCAGTGATTCTTTTGGGTCCGGCACTGAAGCTTTCTTT. It yields the protein CATSDSFGSGTEAFF.

The V call is TRBV5-1, the J call TRBJ2-7, with 9 bases aligning to TRBD1. CDR1 is SGHRS, CDR2 YFSETQ, per germline. V trimming: 4 bases; J trimming: 5 bases; junction bases outside the gene matches: 7. The CDR3 has 14 residues. The CDR3 region is CASSKDRGLDEQYF. The CDR3 DNA is TGCGCCAGCAGCAAGGACAGGGGACTCGACGAGCAGTACTTC.

The chain is built from TRBV7-9 and TRBJ1-5; D not certain. Germline V gene lookup returns CDR1 SEHNR and CDR2 FQNEAQ (reference sequence). The CDR3 has 14 amino acids. V gave up 1 base and J gave up 7 bases, with 11 bases separating them. CDR3 DNA sequence: TGTGCCAGCAGCTTAGATACTGGGCTGCAGCCCCAGCATTTT. Translating it yields CASSLDTGLQPQHF.

This chain links TRBV15 with TRBJ1-1; a weak D match, TRBD1 (5 bases). The V end was cut by 2 bases, the J end by 0 bases, with 10 bases between. The CDR3 spans 15 residues. Germline CDR1 reads LNHNV; CDR2 reads YYDKDF (reference sequence). The CDR3 region is CATSRMLQVNTEAFF. The CDR3 nucleotides are TGTGCCACCAGCAGAATGTTACAGGTGAACACTGAAGCTTTCTTT. Drawing the rest from reference TRBV15 and TRBJ1-1, the complete variable domain is DAMVIQNPRYQVTQFGKPVTLSCSQTLNHNVMYWYQQKSSQAPKLLFHYYDKDFNNEADTPDNFQSRRPNTSFCFLDIRSPGLGDTAMYLCATSRMLQVNTEAFFGQGTRLTVV.

This chain links TRBV20-1 with TRBJ1-4; D gene ambiguous. Trimming cost V 5 bases and J 7 bases, with 14 bases left between them. Germline CDR1 is DFQATT and CDR2 is SNEGSKA (reference sequence). CDR3 length equals 13 residues. The CDR3 sequence: CSASPGGPEKLFF. Here the CDR3 DNA reads TGCAGTGCTTCACCGGGAGGACCTGAAAAACTGTTTTTT.

The chain recombines TRBV15 with TRBJ1-1, with TRBD1 as a possible D gene (6 bases). This CDR3 has 14 amino acids. From germline, CDR1 is LNHNV and CDR2 YYDKDF (reference sequence). V lost 6 bases to trimming and J lost 0 bases, with 11 bases between them. The CDR3 region has the DNA TGTGCCACCAGTTGGGGGGCGGTGAACACTGAAGCTTTCTTT. Protein product: CATSWGAVNTEAFF.

J is TRBJ2-7 and V is TRBV2, with D hard to call. The V and J ends lost 4 bases and 3 bases respectively, with 4 bases between them. This CDR3 region has 11 residues. Germline V gene data show CDR1 as SNHLY and CDR2 as FYNNEI. CDR3 amino acids: CASSARYEQYF. In DNA form, the CDR3 reads TGTGCCAGCAGTGCACGCTACGAGCAGTACTTC.

The chain carries TRBV7-9 and TRBJ1-2, with D perhaps matching TRBD1 (5 bases). V was trimmed by 5 bases and J by 8 bases, leaving 15 bases between them. This CDR3 comprises 13 residues. The V gene's germline CDR1 is SEHNR and CDR2 FQNEAQ (reference sequence). The CDR3 is CASSIPPGDGYTF. The CDR3 DNA reads as TGTGCCAGCAGCATTCCACCGGGGGACGGCTACACCTTC.

The CDR3 sequence is CSARDPGLVNIQYF. The CDR3 nucleotides read TGCAGTGCTAGAGATCCGGGACTGGTAAACATTCAGTACTTC. The chain employs TRBV20-1 and TRBJ2-4, with D possibly matching TRBD2 (6 bases). Deletions cut 0 bases from V and 6 bases from J, with 12 bases between. Germline CDR1 and CDR2: DFQATT and SNEGSKA (reference sequence). This CDR3 has 14 amino acids.

The V and J genes are TRBV29-1 and TRBJ2-3; 10 positions match TRBD2. Germline-derived CDR1 and CDR2 are SQVTM and ANQGSEA. Trimming took 5 bases from V and 4 from J; bases not matched to a gene: 6. CDR3 length: 14 residues. CDR3 coding DNA: TGCAGCGTTCCAGCGGGAGGGATTGCAGATACGCAGTATTTT. Its protein is CSVPAGGIADTQYF.

This rearrangement joins TRBV7-2 to TRBJ2-5; D unresolved. CDR1 SGHTA and CDR2 FQGNSA come from the germline V gene. The ends were cut back, 5 bases at V and 5 bases at J, with 21 bases in the middle. This CDR3 is built from 16 residues. CDR3 protein: CASSLPIATVRETQYF. CDR3 bases: TGTGCCAGCAGCCTACCGATAGCCACGGTCCGGGAGACCCAGTACTTC.

This clonotype was detected only a few times. The V gene is TRBV5-1, the J gene TRBJ2-7; D gene unclear. Trimming pared 0 bases from V and 2 bases from J, leaving 6 bases between. Germline CDR1 SGHRS, CDR2 YFSETQ. The CDR3 contains 13 residues. Here the CDR3 reads CASSLDFPYEQYV. CDR3 coding DNA: TGCGCCAGCAGCTTGGACTTCCCCTACGAGCAGTACGTC.

This sequence joins TRBV12-3 or TRBV12-4 and TRBJ2-3; D might be TRBD2 (6 bases). The V end lost 6 bases, the J end lost 5 bases, and 12 bases lay between the germline ends. This CDR3 spans 13 amino acids. This CDR3 is CASRQGGIDTQYF. The CDR3 bases are TGTGCCAGCAGGCAGGGAGGTATAGATACGCAGTATTTT.

The chain recombines TRBV29-1 with TRBJ2-7; no clear D. V lost 8 bases and J 1 base, leaving 30 bases between the germline ends. Germline CDR1 SQVTM, CDR2 ANQGSEA. The CDR3 extends over 18 amino acids. The CDR3 bases are TGCAGCACTCAGATTACCGGGTGGTGTGTGCCTGTTTCCTACGAGCAGTACGTC. Translation: CSTQITGWCVPVSYEQYV.

The chain is built from TRBV20-1 and TRBJ2-1; D unresolved. CDR1 DFQATT and CDR2 SNEGSKA come from the germline V gene (reference sequence). Trimming took off 2 bases at V and 6 bases at J, with 8 bases between the two ends. The CDR3 totals 12 residues. The DNA for the CDR3 is TGCAGTGCTAGACACTTCGCCAATGAGCAGTTCTTC. This encodes CSARHFANEQFF.

The chain employs TRBV29-1 and TRBJ2-3; D gene uncertain. With 7 bases removed from V and 4 bases from J, the gap between germline ends came to 15 bases. The CDR3 covers 13 residues. CDR1 is SQVTM and CDR2 is ANQGSEA in the germline V gene. The CDR3 DNA reads as TGCAGCGCCCAACCCCTATTCGCAGATACGCAGTATTTT. Its translation is CSAQPLFADTQYF.

This chain links TRBV6-5 with TRBJ2-7; D unclear. Deletions cut 2 bases from V and 5 bases from J, with 10 bases between. Germline CDR1 reads MNHEY; CDR2 reads SVGAGI. This CDR3 has 13 amino acids. CDR3 sequence: CASSYRVGDEQYF. As DNA, the CDR3 is TGTGCCAGCAGTTACCGGGTTGGTGACGAGCAGTACTTC.

The chain couples TRBV6-2 or TRBV6-3 to TRBJ2-3; possible D gene TRBD1, 5 bases. Germline CDR1 MNHEY, CDR2 SVGEGT. The CDR3 contains 13 residues. V lost 8 bases to trimming and J lost 0 bases, with 9 bases between them. The CDR3 sequence is CASGRASTDTQYF. For the CDR3, the DNA is TGTGCCAGCGGCAGGGCCAGCACAGATACGCAGTATTTT.

This rearrangement joins TRBV5-1 to TRBJ2-2, with D perhaps TRBD1 (5 bases). The CDR3 extends over 15 amino acids. V shed 1 base and J shed 2 bases, with 9 bases lying between them. Per germline, CDR1 SGHRS and CDR2 YFSETQ. CDR3 sequence: CASSLRTTNTGELFF. CDR3 sequence (DNA): TGCGCCAGCAGCTTGCGGACAACTAACACCGGGGAGCTGTTTTTT.

The V gene is TRBV20-1, the J gene TRBJ2-5, with a possible D match to TRBD2 (5 bases). V dropped 0 bases and J dropped 5 bases, with 10 bases sitting between them. This CDR3 contains 13 residues. Germline CDR1 reads DFQATT; CDR2 reads SNEGSKA (reference sequence). Here the CDR3 reads CSARDPRRETQYF. DNA of the CDR3: TGCAGTGCTAGAGATCCGAGGAGGGAGACCCAGTACTTC.

This rearrangement joins TRBV19 to TRBJ1-5; no clear D. The CDR3 runs 15 residues. Germline CDR1 and CDR2: LNHDA and SQIVND (reference sequence). The V end lost 3 bases, the J end lost 0 bases, and 9 bases lay between the germline ends. For the CDR3, the DNA is TGTGCCAGTAGTATGGCTGGGGATAGCAATCAGCCCCAGCATTTT. This gives the protein CASSMAGDSNQPQHF.

The J gene is TRBJ2-7, the V gene TRBV3-1; D not certain. Per germline, CDR1 LGHDT and CDR2 YNNKEL (reference sequence). Trimming took off 5 bases at V and 3 bases at J, with 5 bases between the two ends. The CDR3 runs to 11 residues. The CDR3 loop is CASSGHYEQYF. CDR3 coding DNA: TGTGCCAGCAGCGGGCACTACGAGCAGTACTTC.

The table lists this clonotype with a count of one. The chain combines TRBV27 with TRBJ1-5; D ambiguous. CDR1 MNHEY and CDR2 SMNVEV come from the germline V gene (reference sequence). The ends were cut back, 8 bases at V and 1 base at J, with 15 bases in the middle. The CDR3 has 15 residues. The CDR3 DNA sequence: TGTGCCAGCGGTGGCGGCCCTGAGAGCAATCAGCCCCAGCATTTT. Protein sequence: CASGGGPESNQPQHF.

The J gene is TRBJ1-2, the V gene TRBV23-1; weak D call: TRBD1 (6 bases). TRBV23-1 is flagged as an ORF with uncertain function. The CDR3 has 13 residues. V was cut by 8 bases and J by 4 bases, with 14 bases left in between. CDR3 coding DNA: TGCGCCAGCCGCCCGACAGGTCCCTATGGCTACACCTTC. Its protein product is CASRPTGPYGYTF.

The rearrangement uses TRBV20-1 and TRBJ2-7, with TRBD2 identical over 9 bases. The CDR3 length is 15 residues. Germline assignment: CDR1 DFQATT and CDR2 SNEGSKA (reference sequence). J gave up 7 bases and V 4 bases, and 14 bases lay outside the gene matches. For the CDR3, the DNA is TGCAGTGCTACTAGCGGGATGACAGCTCCTAGGGAGCAGTACTTC. The encoded protein is CSATSGMTAPREQYF.

The V gene is TRBV14, the J gene TRBJ2-7; 9 nucleotides match TRBD1. Germline lookup yields CDR1 SGHDN and CDR2 FVKESK. The CDR3 covers 14 residues. V shed 5 bases and J 2 bases; nucleotides not matched to a gene: 4. The CDR3 bases are TGTGCCAGCAGCAGGACAGGGGTCCCCTACGAGCAGTACGTC. It yields the protein CASSRTGVPYEQYV.

The chain has TRBV30 and TRBJ2-5; D perhaps matches TRBD2 (5 bases). CDR3 length: 18 amino acids. Germline CDR1 GTSNPN, CDR2 SVGIG (reference sequence). V lost 3 bases to trimming and J lost 5 bases, with 28 bases between them. The CDR3 protein is CAWRGSIGYNRPGETQYF. The CDR3 DNA reads as TGTGCCTGGAGGGGGAGTATTGGCTACAACCGTCCGGGGGAGACCCAGTACTTC.

The rearrangement links TRBV12-3 or TRBV12-4 to TRBJ2-1; D gene unclear. The V end was cut by 6 bases, the J end by 2 bases, with 8 bases between. The CDR3 consists of 13 residues. CDR3 in amino acids: CASRVDTYNEQFF. The DNA of the CDR3 is TGTGCCAGCAGAGTAGATACCTACAATGAGCAGTTCTTC.

This clonotype was detected once. The CDR3 DNA sequence: TGCGCCAGCAGGCTGACTACACAAGAGACCCAGTACTTC. Residues: CASRLTTQETQYF. The chain is built from TRBV5-1 and TRBJ2-5; perhaps TRBD2 as D (5 bases). The CDR3 totals 13 residues. The germline V and J ends were trimmed by 5 bases and 2 bases, with 10 bases remaining between them. Germline V gives CDR1 SGHRS, CDR2 YFSETQ.